Sequencing of this TCR beta chain was carried out in a study of T cell responses to AZD1222 COVID-19 vaccine. Study results and limitations: Reports indicate that nearly half of spike-specific TCRs are directed at unmutated variant regions.

Trimming cost V 6 bases and J 1 base; bases outside gene matches: 6. In germline, CDR1 is SEHNR, CDR2 FQNEAQ (reference sequence). The CDR3 is made up of 15 amino acids. With regard to this clone: Its cognate antigen is unknown.

Method: immunoSEQ multiplex PCR; TCRdb's copy keeps in-frame clones and lacks some. The sample has approximately 85,000 clones; approximately 87% are singletons. The V gene is TRBV7-9, the J gene TRBJ2-7, with TRBD2 identical over 10 bases. The sequence was collected from an adult in good health. The source was peripheral blood, collected on day 0 of AZD1222 vaccination. The CDR3 DNA follows: TGTGCCAGCAGTCATTCTAGCGGGGGTTCCTACGAGCAGTACTTC. This translates into CASSHSSGGSYEQYF. The variable domain in full, completed from reference TRBV7-9 and TRBJ2-7, reads DTGVSQNPRHKITKRGQNVTFRCDPISEHNRLYWYRQTLGQGPEFLTYFQNEAQLEKSRLLSDRFSAERPKGSFSTLEIQRTEQGDSAMYLCASSHSSGGSYEQYFGPGTRLTVT.